These T cell receptor beta chains were read from a single sample in a study of T cells in Graves' hyperthyroidism and ophthalmopathy. TCRdb used MiXCR to reprocess the multiplex PCR reads, holding one entry per CDR3 protein. The table includes hundreds of thousands of distinct CDR3 sequences, roughly 37% detected once. Source material: blood. These receptors all come from a man between 18 and 29 years old with Graves' hyperthyroidism. Both conserved end residues are trimmed from each CDR3. The size field is filled for only some rows; it gives once, few, many or a size class.

cdr3_aa,j_call,clone_size,v_call
ASSAPGTRVYERY,TRBJ2-7,-,TRBV25-1
SLKGQLYEQY,TRBJ2-7,-,TRBV29-1
ASSIYRGSGNT,TRBJ1-2,once,TRBV19
SVAVGEEEQY,TRBJ2-7,-,TRBV29-1
ASSAIAGSREQY,TRBJ2-7,-,TRBV5-5
ASRGRTVKLDTGELF,TRBJ2-2,few,TRBV7-9
ASNRDRGGQETQY,-,-,TRBV19
ASSLEAYEKYEQY,TRBJ2-7,few,TRBV5-6
ASSPLDRGDTEAF,TRBJ1-1,-,TRBV4-1
SATDRFQETQY,TRBJ2-5,many,TRBV20-1
ASNGQGAGVEAF,TRBJ1-1,few,TRBV5-1
SAHGGQETQY,TRBJ2-5,many,TRBV29-1
ASSIWTGSTEAF,TRBJ1-1,many,TRBV7-9
ASSLDRKLATLETQY,TRBJ2-5,once,TRBV11-2
SSDGSNTEAF,TRBJ1-1,-,TRBV29-1
ATSDADRASDPGELF,TRBJ2-2,-,TRBV24-1
ASSPRDRAYGYT,TRBJ1-2,-,TRBV7-2
AGSLGQGNEQY,TRBJ2-7,once,TRBV5-1
SAMDSGYT,TRBJ1-2,-,TRBV29-1
ASTTGTGTSPLH,TRBJ1-6,many,TRBV5-1
SVEDLGATGGNTGELF,TRBJ2-2,-,TRBV29-1
SAPGQTGKSEKLF,TRBJ1-4,-,TRBV20-1
ATSDLRGVQETQY,TRBJ2-5,-,TRBV24-1
SVGRQGDGYT,TRBJ1-2,-,TRBV29-1
ASSPAADQPQH,TRBJ1-5,few,TRBV6-5
ASYGGGQETQY,TRBJ2-5,-,TRBV2
ASSPQGGTETQY,TRBJ2-5,many,TRBV19
ASLDREDQPQH,TRBJ1-5,many,TRBV6-6
SVLSPGGLTGELF,TRBJ2-2,-,TRBV29-1
ASSGSQSTGELF,TRBJ2-2,-,TRBV25-1
ASSLIPGLAGGEQY,TRBJ2-7,-,TRBV11-2
ASASASGGETQY,TRBJ2-5,many,TRBV13
ASSIKGQLSMNTEAF,TRBJ1-1,few,TRBV19
AISETGAQY,TRBJ2-5,many,TRBV10-3
ASSTRDSNKPQH,TRBJ1-5,-,TRBV19
SARGGVLYEQY,TRBJ2-7,-,TRBV20-1
ASSTDRAFEQY,TRBJ2-7,-,TRBV7-9
ATSRVTGFGNTIY,TRBJ1-3,many,TRBV15
ASSRPEAF,TRBJ1-1,many,TRBV7-2
ASWRRDEQY,TRBJ2-7,many,TRBV2
SASFTGELF,TRBJ2-2,few,TRBV20-1
ASSFTPGQGISPLH,TRBJ1-6,-,TRBV7-8
SVYHTGELF,TRBJ2-2,many,TRBV29-1
ASSPPGAGTGELF,TRBJ2-2,-,TRBV7-3
SAIRDRDRRTEAF,TRBJ1-1,few,TRBV20-1
ASSYSTLRETQY,TRBJ2-5,-,TRBV6-2/TRBV6-3
ASSPGDTGELF,TRBJ2-2,many,TRBV2
ASSADSYTGNTIY,TRBJ1-3,-,TRBV5-5
ASQAVRGLF,TRBJ1-4,few,TRBV2
ASSLSRRSSYEQY,TRBJ2-7,few,TRBV7-2
ASSLDLGLHEQY,TRBJ2-7,-,TRBV12-3/TRBV12-4
ASSRPIGQFNEKLF,TRBJ1-4,many,TRBV2
ASSWGQGRGTEAF,TRBJ1-1,few,TRBV5-1
ASSNGLSGYT,TRBJ1-2,-,TRBV12-3/TRBV12-4
ASSPERVYTGELF,TRBJ2-2,-,TRBV4-1
ASSDVADRDEQY,TRBJ2-7,many,TRBV6-2/TRBV6-3
ASSQGLALH,TRBJ1-6,-,TRBV7-2
ASSWKGPVAQH,TRBJ1-5,-,TRBV12-3/TRBV12-4
ASSPGPTLAYEQY,TRBJ2-7,few,TRBV12-3/TRBV12-4